These 16 T cell receptor beta chains were sequenced from one sample in a study of blood T cell repertoires in COVID-19. Measured with immunoSEQ multiplex PCR; TCRdb has only the in-frame clones, and not every one. This table has around 200,000 clones, 85% to 90% appearing once. The sample comprised peripheral blood. All receptors derive from a man in his forties or fifties with active or convalescent COVID-19.

This clone was seen only once. CDR3: CASSRTGENSPLHF. In nucleotides, the CDR3 is TGCGCCAGCAGCAGGACAGGGGAAAATTCACCCCTCCACTTT. V is TRBV4-3 and J is TRBJ1-6, with 9 bases fitting TRBD1. The CDR3 contains 14 residues. Germline V lookup: CDR1 LGHNA, CDR2 YSLEER. V lost 5 bases, J lost 7 bases, and 3 bases stayed unmatched.

CDR3 nucleotide sequence: TGTGCCAGCAGTCCCATAGGGGAGGAGGAGACCCAGTACTTC. Translation gives CASSPIGEEETQYF. The chain uses TRBV27 and TRBJ2-5, with D possibly being TRBD2 (6 bases). The V and J ends lost 5 bases and 5 bases respectively, with 15 bases between them. This CDR3 has 14 residues. Germline assignment: CDR1 MNHEY and CDR2 SMNVEV (reference sequence).

This chain uses TRBV2 with TRBJ2-2, with TRBD2 as a possible D gene (5 bases). V lost 5 bases and J lost 6, with 25 bases in between. Per germline, CDR1 SNHLY and CDR2 FYNNEI. The CDR3 contains 18 residues. The CDR3 sequence: CASSPLGSRTFTAGELFF. The DNA for the CDR3 is TGTGCCAGCAGTCCTTTAGGGTCTCGGACTTTCACCGCCGGGGAGCTGTTTTTT.

The chain carries TRBV2 and TRBJ1-6, with 9 bases matching TRBD1. J gave up 4 bases and V 6 bases, and 7 bases lay outside the gene matches. The CDR3 covers 16 residues. Germline assignment: CDR1 SNHLY and CDR2 FYNNEI. The CDR3 sequence is CASRLDRGLYNSPLHF. The CDR3 region has the DNA TGTGCCAGCAGGTTGGACAGGGGACTATATAATTCACCCCTCCACTTT.

V usage is TRBV28 and J usage is TRBJ1-4; TRBD1 agrees at 7 bases. The V and J ends lost 4 bases and 8 bases, in that order; junction bases with no gene match: 10. The CDR3 covers 15 residues. Looked up from germline, CDR1 is MDHEN and CDR2 is SYDVKM. The CDR3 nucleotides read TGTGCCAGCAGTTCCCCCGAGGGGGCTCAGGAAAAACTGTTTTTT. Protein sequence: CASSSPEGAQEKLFF.

The J gene is TRBJ2-7, the V gene TRBV6-6; possibly TRBD1 for D (6 bases). V lost 3 bases and J lost 7, with 16 bases in between. The CDR3 totals 14 residues. CDR1 MNHNY and CDR2 SVGAGI come from the germline V gene (reference sequence). The CDR3, as DNA: TGTGCCAGCAGTTATGCAGGGGCCAGGATGGAGCAGTACTTC. It yields the protein CASSYAGARMEQYF.

The chain is built from TRBV2 and TRBJ1-2, with D perhaps matching TRBD1 (6 bases). CDR1 is SNHLY and CDR2 is FYNNEI in the germline V gene. Trimming left V 4 bases short and J 3 bases short, with 12 bases between. The CDR3 totals 14 residues. In DNA, the CDR3 is TGTGCCAGCAGTGGGCAACAGGGACACTATGGCTACACCTTC. Protein: CASSGQQGHYGYTF.

The V call is TRBV7-3, the J call TRBJ1-3; D is perhaps TRBD1 (6 bases). The CDR3 runs to 14 residues. Trimming pared 5 bases from V and 3 bases from J, leaving 11 bases between. The germline gives CDR1 SGHTA, CDR2 FQGTGA. The chain's CDR3 is CASSPGQSGNTIYF. CDR3 sequence (DNA): TGTGCCAGCAGCCCTGGACAGAGTGGAAACACCATATATTTT.

J is TRBJ1-5 and V is TRBV4-1; D is perhaps TRBD1 (6 bases). This CDR3 is built from 16 residues. V was clipped by 4 bases and J by 0 bases, with 13 bases between them. Germline values: CDR1 MGHRA, CDR2 YSYEKL. The CDR3 region has the DNA TGCGCCAGCAGCCTTAACAGGGTACATAGCAATCAGCCCCAGCATTTT. Protein product: CASSLNRVHSNQPQHF.

The V call is TRBV7-8, the J call TRBJ1-2; D gene unclear. Germline CDR1 and CDR2: SGHVS and FQNEAQ. Trimming stripped 3 bases from V and 1 base from J, with 6 bases between. This CDR3 is 13 amino acids long. The CDR3 sequence: CASSFRVNYGYTF. As DNA, the CDR3 is TGTGCCAGCAGCTTTCGAGTTAACTATGGCTACACCTTC.

The rearrangement joins TRBV30 to TRBJ1-4, with a weak D call TRBD1 (6 bases). This CDR3 contains 15 residues. In germline, CDR1 is GTSNPN, CDR2 SVGIG (reference sequence). The V end lost 3 bases, the J end lost 8 bases, and 19 bases lay between the germline ends. The CDR3 coding sequence is TGTGCCTGGAGCGGCCTTTCAGGGGTGGGAGAAAAACTGTTTTTT. Amino acids: CAWSGLSGVGEKLFF.

There are a few counts of this clone. This sequence joins TRBV9 and TRBJ1-1, with a possible D match to TRBD1 (5 bases). V lost 3 bases and J lost 2, with 11 bases in between. Germline lookup yields CDR1 SGDLS and CDR2 YYNGEE. The CDR3 has 14 residues. CDR3 sequence (DNA): TGTGCCAGCAGCGCCTTGACAGCTAACACTGAAGCTTTCTTT. The encoded protein is CASSALTANTEAFF.

V is TRBV19 and J is TRBJ2-2; D is perhaps TRBD1 (6 bases). The V end was cut by 5 bases, the J end by 7 bases, with 14 bases between. The CDR3 covers 14 residues. Germline V lookup: CDR1 LNHDA, CDR2 SQIVND (reference sequence). The chain's CDR3 is CASSLTGMVGELFF. The CDR3 nucleotides read TGTGCCAGTAGTCTCACAGGGATGGTCGGGGAGCTGTTTTTT.

This chain connects TRBV3-1 (or the pseudogene TRBV3-2) to TRBJ1-2; D might be TRBD1 (6 bases). Trimming took 11 bases from V and 6 from J, leaving 28 bases between them. The CDR3 sequence is 16 residues long. Per germline, CDR1 LGHDT and CDR2 YNNKEL (reference sequence). CDR3 sequence (DNA): TGTGCCTGCCATAAGGCGGCCGGGACATCCAGCGATGGCTACACCTTC. It specifies CACHKAAGTSSDGYTF.

The genes are TRBV4-1 and TRBJ2-3; D may be TRBD2 (6 bases). The CDR3 has 16 residues. Germline lookup yields CDR1 MGHRA and CDR2 YSYEKL. V shed 4 bases and J shed 2 bases, with 16 bases lying between them. CDR3 residues: CASSPYPGLSTDTQYF. The DNA for the CDR3 is TGCGCCAGCAGCCCGTATCCGGGACTTTCCACAGATACGCAGTATTTT.

There are a few counts of this clone. CDR3 coding DNA: TGTGCCAGCAGAGCCCGGGACTCCGCCGAGCAGTACTTC. This codes for CASRARDSAEQYF. The V and J genes are TRBV28 and TRBJ2-7, with D possibly TRBD2 on 6 matching bases. Per germline, CDR1 MDHEN and CDR2 SYDVKM. V dropped 6 bases and J dropped 6 bases, with 15 bases sitting between them. The CDR3 extends over 13 amino acids.